In its sample, the clone carrying this TCR beta chain is medium-sized. The time point here: sample taken at primary tumor resection. Patients with untreated early-stage non-small cell lung cancer, numbering some 68, were the donors. Germline-derived CDR1 and CDR2 are SGHTA and FQGNSA. V shed 5 bases, J shed 0 bases, and the junction held 7 bases outside the gene matches. This CDR3 is built from 17 residues. These data originate in a study of spatial heterogeneity in lung cancer. A unique molecular identifier was carried by every single TCR cDNA molecule. TCRdb recomputed calls from the 5' RACE reads with MiXCR, one row per CDR3 protein. The sample lists more than 6,000 distinct CDR3 sequences, approximately 9.8% occurring once.

The material sequenced was normal lung tissue next to the tumor, taken at surgery. The chain employs TRBV7-2 and TRBJ2-7, with TRBD2 identical over 13 bases. The clonotype originates from a male donor with early-stage non-small cell lung cancer. Here the CDR3 DNA reads TGTGCCAGCAGCCGACTAGCGGGAGGATCAAACTCCTACGAGCAGTACTTC. Translating gives CASSRLAGGSNSYEQYF.